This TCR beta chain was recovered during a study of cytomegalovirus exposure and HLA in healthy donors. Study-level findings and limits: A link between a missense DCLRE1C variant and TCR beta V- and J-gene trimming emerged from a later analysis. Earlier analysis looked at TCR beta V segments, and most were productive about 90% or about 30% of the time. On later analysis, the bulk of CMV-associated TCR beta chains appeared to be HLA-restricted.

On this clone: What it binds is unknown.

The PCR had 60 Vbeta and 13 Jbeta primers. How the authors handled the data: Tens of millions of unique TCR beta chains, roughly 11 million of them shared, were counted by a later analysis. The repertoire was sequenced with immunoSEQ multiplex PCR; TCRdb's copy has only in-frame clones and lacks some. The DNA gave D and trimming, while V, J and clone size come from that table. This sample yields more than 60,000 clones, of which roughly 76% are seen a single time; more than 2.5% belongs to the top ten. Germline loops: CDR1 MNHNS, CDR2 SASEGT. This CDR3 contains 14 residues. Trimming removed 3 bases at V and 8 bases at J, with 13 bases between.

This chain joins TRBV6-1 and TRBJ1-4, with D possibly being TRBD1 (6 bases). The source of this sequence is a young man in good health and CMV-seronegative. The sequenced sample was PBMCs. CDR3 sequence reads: CASSDVGAREKLFF. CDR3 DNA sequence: TGTGCCAGCAGTGATGTGGGGGCGCGGGAAAAACTGTTTTTT.